The T cell receptor beta chain described here comes from a study of PD-1 blockade in classical Hodgkin lymphoma. The time point: newly diagnosed, previously untreated cHL patient sample. Magnetic negative selection of thawed PBMCs was the method by which CD4+ T cells were purified. Generated by immunoSEQ multiplex PCR, the TCRdb table keeps only in-frame clones and is missing some. Of just under 20,000 clones listed, over 80% are singletons. Material: CD4+ T cells from blood. The sequence came from a human donor with classical Hodgkin lymphoma.

For the CDR3, the DNA is TGTGCCAGCAGCCAAGGGACTAGCGGGAACGGGGGGGAGCAGTTCTTC. The encoded protein is CASSQGTSGNGGEQFF. This chain uses TRBV4-2 with TRBJ2-1; 12 bases are a match to TRBD2. J was trimmed by 10 bases and V by 1 base; bases with no gene match: 8. The V gene's germline CDR1 is LGHNA and CDR2 YNFKEQ. The CDR3 consists of 16 residues.